These 22 T cell receptor beta chains were sequenced from one sample in a study of glioma-infiltrating T cells after dendritic cell vaccination. Time point: after dendritic cell vaccination, including at tumor progression/relapse. Generated by immunoSEQ multiplex PCR, the TCRdb table keeps only in-frame clones and is missing some. The repertoire holds tens of thousands of clones, with around 84% as singletons. The source was blood, collected after dendritic cell vaccination. These receptors came from a human donor with glioblastoma.

The genes are TRBV13 and TRBJ1-4; possible D gene TRBD1, 5 bases. Deletions cut 4 bases from V and 6 bases from J, with 9 bases between. Germline CDR1 and CDR2: PRHDT and FYEKMQ (reference sequence). The CDR3 extends over 13 amino acids. The CDR3 protein is CASSSGGDEKLFF. The CDR3 DNA sequence: TGTGCCAGCAGCTCCGGGGGGGATGAAAAACTGTTTTTT.

This chain joins TRBV19 and TRBJ1-1; no firm D call. The CDR3 consists of 15 residues. Germline loops: CDR1 LNHDA, CDR2 SQIVND (reference sequence). Trimming shortened V by 5 bases and J by 0 bases, and 13 bases separated the two germline ends. CDR3 bases: TGTGCCAGTAGTTCCATGGCCATAATGAACACTGAAGCTTTCTTT. This translates into CASSSMAIMNTEAFF.

The chain carries TRBV27 and TRBJ2-1, with 11 nucleotides matching TRBD2. The germline gives CDR1 MNHEY, CDR2 SMNVEV (reference sequence). The CDR3 consists of 16 residues. The junction had 9 bases not matched to a gene; V was cut back by 8 bases and J by 3 bases. The CDR3 reads CASGGGTSGYYNEQFF. CDR3 DNA: TGTGCCAGCGGAGGGGGGACTAGCGGTTACTACAATGAGCAGTTCTTC.

The rearrangement uses TRBV9 and TRBJ2-2, with D possibly being TRBD2 (5 bases). The CDR3 is made up of 14 amino acids. The germline gives CDR1 SGDLS, CDR2 YYNGEE. Trimming removed 4 bases at V and 6 bases at J, with 13 bases between. The CDR3 protein is CASSPRAGAGELFF. The DNA for the CDR3 is TGTGCCAGCAGCCCACGGGCGGGTGCCGGGGAGCTGTTTTTT.

V usage is TRBV14 and J usage is TRBJ2-7; TRBD1 matches at 9 bases. The CDR3 contains 12 residues. The germline gives CDR1 SGHDN, CDR2 FVKESK. Trimming removed 4 bases from V and 6 bases from J; junction bases left unmatched: 1. The CDR3 sequence: CASSRTGAEQYF. In DNA, the CDR3 is TGTGCCAGCAGCCGGACAGGGGCCGAGCAGTACTTC.

This clone was seen once. V is TRBV11-2 and J is TRBJ2-2; 8 bases align to TRBD2. V lost 3 bases to trimming and J lost 9 bases; unmatched junction nucleotides: 12. The CDR3 extends over 16 amino acids. Germline CDR1 reads SGHAT; CDR2 reads FQNNGV. This CDR3 is CASSFLAGRAFRELFF. As DNA, the CDR3 is TGTGCCAGCAGCTTTTTGGCCGGGAGGGCCTTTCGGGAGCTGTTTTTT. Full variable domain (remainder filled in from reference TRBV11-2 and TRBJ2-2): EAGVAQSPRYKIIEKRQSVAFWCNPISGHATLYWYQQILGQGPKLLIQFQNNGVVDDSQLPKDRFSAERLKGVDSTLKIQPAKLEDSAVYLCASSFLAGRAFRELFFGEGSRLTVL.

The CDR3 nucleotides are TGTGCCAGCAGCGCCACTGGACAGCACAATCAGCCCCAGCATTTT. Amino acids: CASSATGQHNQPQHF. The V gene is TRBV7-2, the J gene TRBJ1-5, with D possibly being TRBD1 (6 bases). The germline CDR1 and CDR2 sequences are SGHTA and FQGNSA. This CDR3 region has 15 residues. V was shortened by 5 bases and J by 3 bases, with 14 bases between the two germline ends.

The chain has TRBV19 and TRBJ2-5; perhaps TRBD2 as D (5 bases). CDR1 is LNHDA and CDR2 is SQIVND in the germline V gene (reference sequence). V was pared by 5 bases and J by 5 bases, with 9 bases between. The CDR3 is made up of 12 amino acids. CDR3 nucleotides: TGTGCCAGTAGTTTCAGAGGGGAGACCCAGTACTTC. Its protein product is CASSFRGETQYF.

V gene TRBV7-6 combines with J gene TRBJ2-7; D is perhaps TRBD1 (7 bases). CDR1 SGHVS and CDR2 FNYEAQ come from the germline V gene. V was cut by 0 bases and J by 4 bases, with 22 bases left in between. The CDR3 extends over 18 amino acids. CDR3 DNA sequence: TGTGCCAGCAGCTTAGCCCAGGACGTCAGGGGGGTTACGTACGAGCAGTACTTC. Translated: CASSLAQDVRGVTYEQYF.

In this sample, this clone turned up a few times. The rearrangement uses TRBV7-9 and TRBJ2-3; 8 nucleotides agree with TRBD1. The length of the CDR3 is 15 residues. V trimming: 4 bases; J trimming: 3 bases; junction bases outside the gene matches: 6. Germline values: CDR1 SEHNR, CDR2 FQNEAQ (reference sequence). CDR3 DNA: TGTGCCAGCAGCTCCCGGACAGGGACTACAGATACGCAGTATTTT. Translation gives CASSSRTGTTDTQYF.

The chain employs TRBV7-8 and TRBJ2-7; TRBD1 might be the D (6 bases). The V end was cut by 4 bases, the J end by 0 bases, with 13 bases between. The CDR3 runs 15 residues. Germline-derived CDR1 and CDR2 are SGHVS and FQNEAQ. The CDR3: CASSSTQGYSYEQYF. CDR3 coding DNA: TGTGCCAGCAGCTCAACCCAGGGGTACTCCTACGAGCAGTACTTC.

This chain uses TRBV7-8 with TRBJ1-2; 8 bases agree with TRBD1. This CDR3 has 15 amino acids. V shed 5 bases, J shed 3 bases, and the junction held 8 bases outside the gene matches. Germline V gene lookup returns CDR1 SGHVS and CDR2 FQNEAQ. The CDR3 loop is CASSPRTGTDYGYTF. The CDR3 DNA follows: TGTGCCAGCAGCCCTCGGACAGGGACGGACTATGGCTACACCTTC. Full variable domain (rest looked up from reference TRBV7-8 and TRBJ1-2): GAGVSQSPRYKVAKRGQDVALRCDPISGHVSLFWYQQALGQGPEFLTYFQNEAQLDKSGLPSDRFFAERPEGSVSTLKIQRTQQEDSAVYLCASSPRTGTDYGYTFGSGTRLTVV.

This clone was picked up one time. The chain combines TRBV11-2 with TRBJ1-1; D perhaps matches TRBD1 (5 bases). V was trimmed by 5 bases and J by 8 bases, leaving 15 bases between them. Germline CDR1 is SGHAT and CDR2 is FQNNGV. This CDR3 has 13 residues. In DNA, the CDR3 is TGTGCCAGCAGCCCCCAGGGTAGGGCAGAAGCTTTCTTT. This translates into CASSPQGRAEAFF. Complete variable domain (other parts from reference TRBV11-2 and TRBJ1-1): EAGVAQSPRYKIIEKRQSVAFWCNPISGHATLYWYQQILGQGPKLLIQFQNNGVVDDSQLPKDRFSAERLKGVDSTLKIQPAKLEDSAVYLCASSPQGRAEAFFGQGTRLTVV.

The chain links TRBV7-3 to TRBJ1-2, with 7 positions matching TRBD1. Germline V gives CDR1 SGHTA, CDR2 FQGTGA. The CDR3 has 14 residues. Trimming cost V 5 bases and J 2 bases; bases outside gene matches: 5. The CDR3 loop is CASSPRDRNYGYTF. The CDR3 nucleotides read TGTGCCAGCAGCCCCCGGGACAGAAACTATGGCTACACCTTC. The full variable domain, completed using reference TRBV7-3 and TRBJ1-2, is GAGVSQTPSNKVTEKGKYVELRCDPISGHTALYWYRQSLGQGPEFLIYFQGTGAADDSGLPNDRFFAVRPEGSVSTLKIQRTERGDSAVYLCASSPRDRNYGYTFGSGTRLTVV.

The V gene is TRBV7-3, the J gene TRBJ2-5; possible D gene TRBD1, 5 bases. Germline values: CDR1 SGHTA, CDR2 FQGTGA. The CDR3 extends over 16 amino acids. V was pared by 5 bases and J by 4 bases, with 20 bases between. CDR3 nucleotides: TGTGCCAGCAGCCCACACCCGGCAGGGATGGGAGAGACCCAGTACTTC. This gives the protein CASSPHPAGMGETQYF. The full variable domain, completed using reference TRBV7-3 and TRBJ2-5, is GAGVSQTPSNKVTEKGKYVELRCDPISGHTALYWYRQSLGQGPEFLIYFQGTGAADDSGLPNDRFFAVRPEGSVSTLKIQRTERGDSAVYLCASSPHPAGMGETQYFGPGTRLLVL.

The chain is built from TRBV19 and TRBJ2-2; a possible D gene is TRBD1 (5 bases). Germline V gene data show CDR1 as LNHDA and CDR2 as SQIVND (reference sequence). CDR3 length equals 19 residues. Trimming removed 0 bases from V and 0 bases from J, with 17 bases in between. The CDR3 sequence: CASSIDSTAINTNTGELFF. The CDR3 nucleotides are TGTGCCAGTAGTATAGATTCGACAGCGATTAATACGAACACCGGGGAGCTGTTTTTT.

This chain links TRBV7-9 with TRBJ2-5; D unclear. This CDR3 comprises 15 residues. Germline-derived CDR1 and CDR2 are SEHNR and FQNEAQ (reference sequence). Trimming removed 5 bases at V and 1 base at J, with 14 bases between. CDR3 bases: TGTGCCAGCAGCCAAATCGAAGAGAGCCAAGAGACCCAGTACTTC. As protein: CASSQIEESQETQYF.

J is TRBJ2-2 and V is TRBV5-1; 7 nucleotides align to TRBD1. Germline V CDR1 and CDR2: SGHRS, YFSETQ. V lost 4 bases to trimming and J lost 3 bases; unmatched junction nucleotides: 12. This CDR3 comprises 17 residues. CDR3 sequence: CASSLREGGDYTGELFF. The DNA of the CDR3 is TGCGCCAGCAGCCTCCGGGAAGGGGGCGATTACACCGGGGAGCTGTTTTTT.

V and J are TRBV19 and TRBJ2-7; no clear D. The CDR3 sequence is 13 residues long. The V gene lost 1 base and the J gene lost 1 base, with 5 bases spanning the gap. Germline V CDR1 and CDR2: LNHDA, SQIVND (reference sequence). CDR3 nucleotides: TGTGCCAGTAGTATAGCCCTATCCTACGAGCAGTACTTC. This translates into CASSIALSYEQYF. Together with reference TRBV19 and TRBJ2-7, the CDR3 gives the full variable domain: DGGITQSPKYLFRKEGQNVTLSCEQNLNHDAMYWYRQDPGQGLRLIYYSQIVNDFQKGDIAEGYSVSREKKESFPLTVTSAQKNPTAFYLCASSIALSYEQYFGPGTRLTVT.

This chain links TRBV7-2 with TRBJ1-4; 8 bases fit TRBD1. The CDR3 is 14 amino acids. CDR1 SGHTA and CDR2 FQGNSA come from the germline V gene. After removal of 5 bases from V and 8 bases from J, the junction contained 7 bases not matched to a gene. In DNA form, the CDR3 reads TGTGCCAGCAGCCCCCGACAGGGGAGAGAAAAACTGTTTTTT. It encodes CASSPRQGREKLFF. The whole variable domain, remainder taken from reference TRBV7-2 and TRBJ1-4, is GAGVSQSPSNKVTEKGKDVELRCDPISGHTALYWYRQSLGQGLEFLIYFQGNSAPDKSGLPSDRFSAERTGGSVSTLTIQRTQQEDSAVYLCASSPRQGREKLFFGSGTQLSVL.

The chain couples TRBV7-3 to TRBJ2-3; D not resolved. Germline V gene sequence: CDR1 SGHTA, CDR2 FQGTGA. The CDR3 spans 12 residues. V was clipped by 2 bases and J by 6 bases, with 6 bases between them. CDR3 DNA: TGTGCCAGCAGCTTAGGGCTTGATACGCAGTATTTT. As protein: CASSLGLDTQYF.

This chain uses TRBV28 with TRBJ2-7; the match to TRBD2 covers 13 bases. CDR3 length: 16 residues. In germline, CDR1 is MDHEN, CDR2 SYDVKM. With V trimmed by 5 bases and J by 2 bases, 6 bases remained unmatched. DNA for the CDR3: TGTGCCAGCAGTCCCCCCGGACTAGCGGGGGCCTACGAGCAGTACTTC. It encodes CASSPPGLAGAYEQYF.